Detailed here is one T cell receptor (beta chain). This entry comes from a study of T cell responses to AZD1222 COVID-19 vaccine. The CDR3 contains 13 residues. V was clipped by 4 bases and J by 5 bases, with 12 bases between them. Germline V gene sequence: CDR1 MNHNY, CDR2 SVGAGI (reference sequence). Produced via immunoSEQ multiplex PCR; TCRdb's table is partial and in-frame only. The data show 130,000 to 150,000 clones, with about 93% seen just once and approximately 2% held by the top ten. The TCR was taken from an adult in good health. The material was peripheral blood, obtained on day 0 of AZD1222 vaccination. V gene TRBV6-6 combines with J gene TRBJ2-7; D gene uncertain. CDR3 coding DNA: TGTGCCAGCAGTTCCGGCTCAGCTCACGAGCAGTACTTC. Protein product: CASSSGSAHEQYF.